Here is one T cell receptor (beta chain) with its context. What it recognizes is unknown. The data were obtained in a study of cytomegalovirus exposure and HLA in healthy donors. Study-wide context: In a previous analysis, about 100 million unique TCR beta sequences were found from roughly 200 million T cells. General study findings and limits: A later analysis reported that several of the most significant clusters appeared to be linked to common viral pathogens, among them Epstein-Barr virus. Because they were indistinguishable, some V segments, including TRBV6-2 and TRBV6-3, were excluded. The study flagged some 180 TCR beta chains as cytomegalovirus-associated.

PCR primers comprised 60 Vbeta and 13 Jbeta primers. Produced via immunoSEQ multiplex PCR; TCRdb's table is partial and in-frame only. The repertoire includes 180,000 or so clones, about 80% of them detected once, and about 1.5% sits in the top ten. J was trimmed by 5 bases and V by 5 bases; bases with no gene match: 7. The CDR3 is 14 amino acids. The germline gives CDR1 SGHTA, CDR2 FQGNSA. Sequencing was performed on PBMCs. V gene TRBV7-2 combines with J gene TRBJ2-5; the match to TRBD1 covers 8 bases. The sequence derives from a man aged 35-49 years in good health and CMV-seronegative. The CDR3 reads CASSTQGARETQYF. The CDR3, as DNA: TGTGCCAGCAGCACTCAGGGGGCGAGGGAGACCCAGTACTTC.